One and the same sample provided the 11 T cell receptor beta chains below, sequenced in a study of T-cell reconstitution after alpha-beta-depleted transplantation in children. Unique molecular identifiers featured in how the TCRbeta library was prepared. TCRdb reprocessed the PCR reads via MiXCR and lists one record per CDR3 protein. This sample carries more than 500,000 distinct CDR3 sequences, about an eighth of them seen once, and the ten largest clones take 11% to 15%. Source: PBMCs, mostly from graft donor cells, taken 180 days after TCRalphabeta/CD19-depleted stem cell transplant. All receptors derive from a female patient between 2 and 15 years old who had a stem cell transplant for aplastic anemia, so the T cells may come from the graft donor.

This clonotype was seen a few times. The V gene is TRBV4-3, the J gene TRBJ1-4; D possibly corresponds to TRBD1 (5 bases). CDR1 and CDR2 (germline): LGHNA, YSLEER. V lost 0 bases and J lost 7, with 15 bases in between. This CDR3 region has 16 residues. The CDR3 loop is CASSQDVDSKSEKLFF. CDR3 DNA: TGCGCCAGCAGCCAAGATGTCGACAGCAAGAGTGAAAAACTGTTTTTT.

This chain joins TRBV28 and TRBJ1-2, with 12 bases aligning to TRBD1. Germline V lookup: CDR1 MDHEN, CDR2 SYDVKM. The CDR3 is 15 amino acids. The V segment lost 3 bases and the J segment 8 bases; nucleotides outside the gene matches: 7. CDR3 nucleotide sequence: TGTGCCAGCAGTTTGTGGGGACAGGGGGCGTGGGGCTACACCTTC. Encoded protein: CASSLWGQGAWGYTF.

This clonotype was recorded a few times. The chain has TRBV5-1 and TRBJ1-1; 7 bases are shared with TRBD1. CDR3 length: 16 amino acids. V was clipped by 0 bases and J by 0 bases; unmatched bases: 5. Germline-derived CDR1 and CDR2 are SGHRS and YFSETQ. The CDR3 region has the DNA TGCGCCAGCAGCTTGGTGGGGGACAGCATGAACACTGAAGCTTTCTTT. Amino acid sequence: CASSLVGDSMNTEAFF.

This clonotype was found a few times. V is TRBV29-1 and J is TRBJ1-1, with TRBD1 matching over 12 bases. With V trimmed by 5 bases and J by 4 bases, 20 bases remained unmatched. Germline CDR1 and CDR2: SQVTM and ANQGSEA. CDR3 length: 19 residues. The CDR3: CSVKRRVAGQGAMGTEAFF. DNA of the CDR3: TGCAGCGTTAAAAGAAGAGTGGCGGGACAGGGGGCAATGGGCACTGAAGCTTTCTTT.

The chain recombines TRBV7-3 with TRBJ1-2; D remains unclear. Germline CDR1 SGHTA, CDR2 FQGTGA. The CDR3 is 13 amino acids. Trimming took off 4 bases at V and 5 bases at J, with 11 bases between the two ends. The CDR3 spells CASSSAPQYGYTF. CDR3 coding DNA: TGTGCCAGCAGCTCAGCCCCGCAGTATGGCTACACCTTC. The whole variable domain, remainder taken from reference TRBV7-3 and TRBJ1-2, is GAGVSQTPSNKVTEKGKYVELRCDPISGHTALYWYRQSLGQGPEFLIYFQGTGAADDSGLPNDRFFAVRPEGSVSTLKIQRTERGDSAVYLCASSSAPQYGYTFGSGTRLTVV.

This clonotype was counted many times. The V call is TRBV5-1, the J call TRBJ2-7; 10 bases are a match to TRBD1. This CDR3 is 15 amino acids long. V shed 4 bases, J shed 1 base, and the junction held 5 bases outside the gene matches. Germline CDR1 and CDR2: SGHRS and YFSETQ. The CDR3 loop reads CASSARDRGSYEQYF. The CDR3 coding sequence is TGCGCCAGCAGCGCGCGGGACAGGGGTTCCTACGAGCAGTACTTC. The whole variable domain, filled in from reference TRBV5-1 and TRBJ2-7, reads KAGVTQTPRYLIKTRGQQVTLSCSPISGHRSVSWYQQTPGQGLQFLFEYFSETQRNKGNFPGRFSGRQFSNSRSEMNVSTLELGDSALYLCASSARDRGSYEQYFGPGTRLTVT.

The chain combines TRBV18 with TRBJ1-1; 12 nucleotides line up with TRBD1. The CDR3 sequence is 17 residues long. In germline, CDR1 is KGHSH, CDR2 LQKENI. V was pared by 3 bases and J by 5 bases, with 10 bases of the junction left unmatched. In DNA, the CDR3 is TGTGCCAGCTCACCCGTCCGGGACAGGGGGCGCCGGACTGAAGCTTTCTTT. Its protein is CASSPVRDRGRRTEAFF.

The rearrangement uses TRBV7-2 and TRBJ2-5, with 10 bases aligning to TRBD2. The CDR3 covers 16 residues. Per germline, CDR1 SGHTA and CDR2 FQGNSA. The V segment lost 0 bases and the J segment 1 base; nucleotides outside the gene matches: 2. The CDR3 spells CASSLALAGPQETQYF. The CDR3 nucleotides read TGTGCCAGCAGCTTAGCACTAGCGGGACCCCAAGAGACCCAGTACTTC.

As regards this clonotype: The junction shows a germline mismatch at one end, possibly a read error. CDR3 nucleotides: TGTGCCACCAGCAGAGTCTACCCTGGGGCCAACGGCCTGACTTTC. Protein sequence: CATSRVYPGANGLTF. The chain is built from TRBV15 and TRBJ2-6, with D tentatively TRBD1 (5 bases). CDR1 is LNHNV and CDR2 is YYDKDF in the germline V gene (reference sequence). CDR3 length: 15 residues. Full variable domain (outside the CDR3, taken from reference TRBV15 and TRBJ2-6): DAMVIQNPRYQVTQFGKPVTLSCSQTLNHNVMYWYQQKSSQAPKLLFHYYDKDFNNEADTPDNFQSRRPNTSFCFLDIRSPGLGDTAMYLCATSRVYPGANGLTFGAGSRLTVL.

The chain is built from TRBV5-1 and TRBJ2-1, with D maybe TRBD1 (5 bases). CDR3 length: 14 amino acids. V lost 9 bases and J 1 base, leaving 14 bases between the germline ends. CDR1 and CDR2 (germline): SGHRS, YFSETQ. CDR3 residues: CATRGHGSYNEQFF. The CDR3 DNA is TGCGCCACCCGAGGACACGGGTCCTACAATGAGCAGTTCTTC. Full variable domain (remainder filled in from reference TRBV5-1 and TRBJ2-1): KAGVTQTPRYLIKTRGQQVTLSCSPISGHRSVSWYQQTPGQGLQFLFEYFSETQRNKGNFPGRFSGRQFSNSRSEMNVSTLELGDSALYLCATRGHGSYNEQFFGPGTRLTVL.

The chain recombines TRBV5-1 with TRBJ2-1; 7 bases agree with TRBD2. Trimming took 4 bases from V and 9 from J; bases not matched to a gene: 16. Germline assignment: CDR1 SGHRS and CDR2 YFSETQ. The CDR3 sequence is 16 residues long. CDR3 nucleotides: TGCGCCAGCAGCCCTATAACCCTCGGACTAGACAGTGAGCAGTTCTTC. Its translation: CASSPITLGLDSEQFF.